This entry describes one TCR beta chain. No antigen is known for it. This record comes from a study of OX40 agonist ivuxolimab in advanced cancers. Study as a whole: Partial responses were achieved by three patients, one with hepatocellular carcinoma and two with cutaneous melanoma. Study-level findings and limits: The antigen specificity of the peripheral T cells (those that were expanded) was not determined.

Germline V gene sequence: CDR1 MDHEN, CDR2 SYDVKM. The CDR3 runs 16 residues. Trimming removed 4 bases at V and 2 bases at J, with 16 bases between. The protocol was immunoSEQ multiplex PCR, while the TCRdb copy is restricted to in-frame clones and leaves out a portion. Of approximately 59,000 clones listed, about 87% are singletons. The source is an adult with an advanced solid tumor such as melanoma, head and neck, liver or kidney cancer. V and J are TRBV28 and TRBJ2-3; perhaps TRBD1 as D (6 bases). The sequenced sample was CD4+ or CD8+ T cells sorted from blood, obtained in a trial of the OX40 agonist ivuxolimab. The CDR3 loop is CASSSPAGALTDTQYF. CDR3 in DNA: TGTGCCAGCAGTTCACCCGCAGGGGCGCTCACAGATACGCAGTATTTT. The variable domain in full, completed from reference TRBV28 and TRBJ2-3, reads DVKVTQSSRYLVKRTGEKVFLECVQDMDHENMFWYRQDPGLGLRLIYFSYDVKMKEKGDIPEGYSVSREKKERFSLILESASTNQTSMYLCASSSPAGALTDTQYFGPGTRLTVL.